These 25 T cell receptor beta chains came from one sample sequenced in a study of blood T cell repertoires in COVID-19. TCRdb's table, derived via immunoSEQ multiplex PCR, lists solely in-frame clones and lacks some. The sample lists roughly 200,000 clones, roughly 84% occurring once. Input material: peripheral blood. These receptors originate from a man in his forties or fifties with active or convalescent COVID-19.

V is TRBV4-3 and J is TRBJ2-2; D gene uncertain. The CDR3 loop spans 14 amino acids. Germline V gene lookup returns CDR1 LGHNA and CDR2 YSLEER. V lost 0 bases to trimming and J lost 6 bases, with 8 bases between them. The CDR3 sequence: CASSQEHQAGELFF. The CDR3 bases are TGCGCCAGCAGCCAAGAGCATCAGGCCGGGGAGCTGTTTTTT.

CDR3 nucleotides: TGTGCCAGCAGCTCCCCCGGCAGGCAAGAGACCCAGTACTTC. It translates to CASSSPGRQETQYF. The chain links TRBV7-2 to TRBJ2-5, with no clear D. Trimming pared 4 bases from V and 2 bases from J, leaving 11 bases between. CDR1 and CDR2 (germline): SGHTA, FQGNSA. The CDR3 contains 14 residues.

The chain is built from TRBV12-3 or TRBV12-4 and TRBJ1-6; D is undetermined. The CDR3 has 13 residues. The V gene lost 5 bases and the J gene lost 10 bases, with 12 bases spanning the gap. The CDR3 nucleotides read TGTGCCAGCAGTCGGCGGGAAGGATCACCCCTCCACTTT. Residues: CASSRREGSPLHF.

The chain employs TRBV4-1 and TRBJ2-7; D is undetermined. The CDR3 is 15 residues long. Trimming left V 0 bases short and J 5 bases short, with 14 bases between. Per germline, CDR1 MGHRA and CDR2 YSYEKL. The CDR3 coding sequence is TGCGCCAGCAGCCAAGATCGGGTGGGTCACGACGAGCAGTACTTC. Protein: CASSQDRVGHDEQYF.

The chain uses TRBV11-2 and TRBJ2-7; D may be TRBD2 (6 bases). This CDR3 contains 14 residues. Trimming shortened V by 5 bases and J by 3 bases, and 14 bases separated the two germline ends. The germline V gene encodes CDR1 SGHAT and CDR2 FQNNGV. The CDR3 protein is CASSPGTGDYEQYF. The CDR3 DNA follows: TGTGCCAGCAGCCCTGGGACGGGGGACTACGAGCAGTACTTC.

The V gene is TRBV5-4, the J gene TRBJ1-2, with 7 positions matching TRBD1. J was trimmed by 2 bases and V by 2 bases; bases with no gene match: 6. Germline CDR1 SGHNT, CDR2 YYREEE (reference sequence). The CDR3 totals 15 residues. The CDR3 is CASSFPTGRNYGYTF. In DNA, the CDR3 is TGTGCCAGCAGCTTCCCGACAGGGCGCAACTATGGCTACACCTTC.

The V and J genes are TRBV3-1 (or the pseudogene TRBV3-2) and TRBJ2-7; D gene unclear. V lost 4 bases and J 3 bases, leaving 4 bases between the germline ends. The CDR3 covers 11 residues. In germline, CDR1 is LGHDT, CDR2 YNNKEL (reference sequence). CDR3 sequence reads: CASSLHYEQYF. DNA of the CDR3: TGTGCCAGCAGCCTCCACTACGAGCAGTACTTC.

The rearrangement links TRBV9 to TRBJ1-1; TRBD1 is a possible D gene (5 bases). The germline V and J ends were trimmed by 0 bases and 2 bases, with 11 bases remaining between them. The CDR3 has 15 amino acids. Germline assignment: CDR1 SGDLS and CDR2 YYNGEE. CDR3: CASSVGPTVNTEAFF. DNA of the CDR3: TGTGCCAGCAGCGTAGGTCCGACAGTAAACACTGAAGCTTTCTTT.

The chain carries TRBV7-2 and TRBJ2-1; TRBD2 matches at 7 bases. Germline V gives CDR1 SGHTA, CDR2 FQGNSA. V trimming: 5 bases; J trimming: 13 bases; junction bases outside the gene matches: 17. The CDR3 runs to 15 residues. As DNA, the CDR3 is TGTGCCAGCAGCCCCCTCGGTCAGCGGGGAGCGTATCAGTTCTTC. It specifies CASSPLGQRGAYQFF.

CDR3 sequence (DNA): TGTGCCAGTAGTGCCGGGGGGGCTAACTATGGCTACACCTTC. It encodes CASSAGGANYGYTF. The V and J genes are TRBV19 and TRBJ1-2, with D perhaps TRBD1 (5 bases). Trimming removed 5 bases at V and 0 bases at J, with 10 bases between. The CDR3 is 14 amino acids. CDR1 LNHDA and CDR2 SQIVND come from the germline V gene (reference sequence).

The chain couples TRBV27 to TRBJ2-3; 10 nucleotides agree with TRBD2. The CDR3 contains 16 residues. Germline V gene sequence: CDR1 MNHEY, CDR2 SMNVEV (reference sequence). Trimming removed 6 bases from V and 1 base from J; junction bases left unmatched: 7. CDR3 amino acids: CASSLGGTSGTDTQYF. The CDR3, as DNA: TGTGCCAGCAGCTTAGGCGGGACTAGCGGCACAGATACGCAGTATTTT.

This chain connects TRBV29-1 to TRBJ1-4; 8 bases line up with TRBD1. The CDR3 is made up of 14 amino acids. With 4 bases clipped from V and 7 bases from J, the junction kept 8 bases outside the gene matches. Germline CDR1 reads SQVTM; CDR2 reads ANQGSEA. The CDR3 DNA is TGCAGCGTTGGACCGTCAGGGGGCTCTGAAAAACTGTTTTTT. Protein sequence: CSVGPSGGSEKLFF.

V and J are TRBV23-1 and TRBJ2-7; a weak D match, TRBD1 (6 bases). TRBV23-1 is an ORF, with its function uncertain. This CDR3 has 17 amino acids. Trimming stripped 3 bases from V and 6 bases from J, with 24 bases between. The CDR3, as DNA: TGCGCCAGCAGTCACGCCCGACCTAGGGGGAACAGAAGCGAGCAGTACTTC. Translated, it gives CASSHARPRGNRSEQYF.

The chain uses TRBV19 and TRBJ1-1, with 8 bases aligning to TRBD1. Germline V gene lookup returns CDR1 LNHDA and CDR2 SQIVND (reference sequence). The CDR3 loop spans 15 amino acids. The ends lost 6 bases at V and 5 bases at J; junction bases unmatched: 11. The CDR3 nucleotides are TGTGCCAGTAGCCCCGACAGGGGAGTAGAAACTGAAGCTTTCTTT. Translated, it gives CASSPDRGVETEAFF.

This clone was found once. This sequence joins TRBV10-3 and TRBJ2-7; D possibly corresponds to TRBD1 (6 bases). The ends were cut back, 7 bases at V and 0 bases at J, with 16 bases in the middle. Germline V CDR1 and CDR2: ENHRY, SYGVKD. The CDR3 extends over 15 amino acids. In nucleotides, the CDR3 is TGTGCCATCACTCGAACAGGGCTCCTCTCCTACGAGCAGTACTTC. Translating it yields CAITRTGLLSYEQYF.

A note on this clone: The germline gene is not matched at one end of the junction; a read error may be the cause. Other DNA sequences within the sample encode an identical CDR3. The J gene is TRBJ2-7, the V gene TRBV30; 9 bases agree with TRBD1. Germline V gives CDR1 GTSNPN, CDR2 SVGIG (reference sequence). CDR3 size: 13 residues. This chain's CDR3 is CACSAGQGYEQYF. CDR3 sequence (DNA): TGTGCCTGCTCAGCGGGACAGGGCTACGAGCAGTATTTC.

J is TRBJ1-2 and V is TRBV24-1, with TRBD1 as a possible D gene (6 bases). From germline, CDR1 is KGHDR and CDR2 SFDVKD. The V end was cut by 0 bases, the J end by 4 bases, with 8 bases between. This CDR3 is 14 amino acids long. The CDR3 DNA follows: TGTGCCACCAGTGATTTGCGCAGGGGCTATGGCTACACCTTC. Protein sequence: CATSDLRRGYGYTF.

The J gene is TRBJ1-2, the V gene TRBV28, with a possible D match to TRBD1 (6 bases). V gave up 5 bases and J gave up 6 bases, with 22 bases separating them. Looked up from germline, CDR1 is MDHEN and CDR2 is SYDVKM. The CDR3 consists of 16 residues. For the CDR3, the DNA is TGTGCCAGCAGTGGGGTGGGTGGCAGGGGTAGGAATGGCTACACCTTC. Its translation: CASSGVGGRGRNGYTF.

The rearrangement joins TRBV5-1 to TRBJ2-3; 8 bases align to TRBD2. CDR1 and CDR2 (germline): SGHRS, YFSETQ. Trimming at V came to 4 bases and at J to 3 bases, leaving 7 bases not matched to a gene. CDR3 length: 15 residues. In nucleotides, the CDR3 is TGCGCCAGCAGCCTGGAGCGGGGGCGAACAGATACGCAGTATTTT. Protein product: CASSLERGRTDTQYF.

CDR3 nucleotides: TGTGCCAGCAGTCCGCCAGGGGACAGGGTCAGAAGCGGCTACACCTTC. Translating gives CASSPPGDRVRSGYTF. V gene TRBV6-2 or TRBV6-3 combines with J gene TRBJ1-2; TRBD1 matches 9 bases. V lost 5 bases and J lost 8; bases outside the gene matches: 15. In germline, CDR1 is MNHEY, CDR2 SVGEGT. This CDR3 is built from 16 residues.

The CDR3 loop is CASSLVQGATYGYTF. CDR3 in DNA: TGCGCCAGCAGCTTGGTTCAGGGGGCGACCTATGGCTACACCTTC. This chain joins TRBV5-1 and TRBJ1-2; 8 nucleotides agree with TRBD1. J gave up 4 bases and V 0 bases, and 5 bases lay outside the gene matches. The germline CDR1 and CDR2 sequences are SGHRS and YFSETQ. This CDR3 region has 15 residues. Filled out from reference TRBV5-1 and TRBJ1-2, the complete variable domain reads KAGVTQTPRYLIKTRGQQVTLSCSPISGHRSVSWYQQTPGQGLQFLFEYFSETQRNKGNFPGRFSGRQFSNSRSEMNVSTLELGDSALYLCASSLVQGATYGYTFGSGTRLTVV.

The V call is TRBV7-2, the J call TRBJ1-2, with a weak D call TRBD1 (5 bases). CDR1 SGHTA and CDR2 FQGNSA come from the germline V gene. Trimming removed 5 bases at V and 0 bases at J, with 16 bases between. The CDR3 length is 16 residues. CDR3: CASSPLRTPSNYGYTF. CDR3 in DNA: TGTGCCAGCAGCCCCCTGAGGACACCCTCTAACTATGGCTACACCTTC.

The chain combines TRBV7-6 with TRBJ2-2, with 9 bases aligning to TRBD2. The junction had 12 bases not matched to a gene; V was cut back by 5 bases and J by 8 bases. The CDR3 contains 16 residues. Germline values: CDR1 SGHVS, CDR2 FNYEAQ. The CDR3 protein is CASSPRGAGGSGELFF. For the CDR3, the DNA is TGTGCCAGCAGCCCCCGTGGAGCGGGGGGATCGGGGGAGCTGTTTTTT.

The V call is TRBV10-3, the J call TRBJ2-2; D is unresolved. The CDR3 is 14 residues long. The germline V and J ends were trimmed by 3 bases and 0 bases, with 5 bases remaining between them. The germline gives CDR1 ENHRY, CDR2 SYGVKD. This chain's CDR3 is CAISDYTNTGELFF. CDR3 DNA: TGTGCCATCAGTGATTATACGAACACCGGGGAGCTGTTTTTT.

The chain has TRBV5-1 and TRBJ1-1, with D hard to call. V lost 4 bases to trimming and J lost 5 bases, with 15 bases between them. Germline values: CDR1 SGHRS, CDR2 YFSETQ. The CDR3 totals 14 residues. As DNA, the CDR3 is TGCGCCAGCAGCCCCCTGGGGAGAGGGACTGAAGCTTTCTTT. Protein product: CASSPLGRGTEAFF. Complete variable domain (other parts from reference TRBV5-1 and TRBJ1-1): KAGVTQTPRYLIKTRGQQVTLSCSPISGHRSVSWYQQTPGQGLQFLFEYFSETQRNKGNFPGRFSGRQFSNSRSEMNVSTLELGDSALYLCASSPLGRGTEAFFGQGTRLTVV.